The text below deals with one T cell receptor beta chain. Its matching antigen is unknown. This record belongs to a study of cytomegalovirus exposure and HLA in healthy donors. Study-wide findings and caveats: TCR beta sequences reportedly predicted most subjects' HLA-A and HLA-B alleles accurately. In a later analysis, CMV-associated beta chains were mostly HLA-associated, it appeared. Rarity marked most TCR sequences, yet some public TCRs occurred in many donors.

Donors sampled were nominally healthy, though unrecorded immune exposures were likely. The V gene's germline CDR1 is SGHVS and CDR2 FNYEAQ. This CDR3 comprises 13 residues. Trimming left V 4 bases short and J 2 bases short, with 9 bases between. With 60 Vbeta and 13 Jbeta primers, the PCR was carried out. This table comes from immunoSEQ multiplex PCR, and its TCRdb copy is limited to in-frame clones, with some not included. Its clone listing holds around 200,000 clones. The sequence was obtained from a girl aged 2 to 10 in good health and CMV-seropositive. Sequenced: PBMCs. The chain has TRBV7-6 and TRBJ2-7; D is perhaps TRBD1 (6 bases). The CDR3 DNA sequence: TGTGCCAGCAGCTCGCAGGGGACCTACGAGCAGTACTTC. It specifies CASSSQGTYEQYF.